These 28 T cell receptor beta chains share one sample of origin, sequenced in a study of cytomegalovirus exposure and HLA in healthy donors. The PCR made use of 60 Vbeta and 13 Jbeta primers. The assay was immunoSEQ multiplex PCR, and TCRdb's table has in-frame clones only and misses some. This table holds about 200,000 clones, about 70% found once. The sequenced sample consisted of PBMCs. The receptors originated from a woman aged 25 to 39 in good health and CMV-seronegative.

This clone was seen more than once but under ten times. The chain uses TRBV5-6 and TRBJ2-2, with 10 bases matching TRBD2. CDR3 size: 16 residues. V shed 4 bases and J 0 bases; nucleotides not matched to a gene: 3. The germline CDR1 and CDR2 sequences are SGHDT and YYEEEE. The CDR3, as DNA: TGTGCCAGCAGCAGGACTAGCGGCGCGAACACCGGGGAGCTGTTTTTT. Its protein product is CASSRTSGANTGELFF.

This clone was counted a few times. V gene TRBV5-1 combines with J gene TRBJ2-5; TRBD1 agrees at 9 bases. Trimming took 4 bases from V and 5 from J; bases not matched to a gene: 6. CDR1 is SGHRS and CDR2 is YFSETQ in the germline V gene. CDR3 size: 14 residues. CDR3 region: CASSGTGLTETQYF. The CDR3 region has the DNA TGCGCCAGCAGCGGGACAGGGCTTACGGAGACCCAGTACTTC.

The chain carries TRBV5-6 and TRBJ2-3; D is possibly TRBD2 (5 bases). Germline V CDR1 and CDR2: SGHDT, YYEEEE. CDR3 length: 14 residues. Trimming pared 4 bases from V and 8 bases from J, leaving 17 bases between. The CDR3 spells CASSLASKHSTQYF. CDR3 coding DNA: TGTGCCAGCAGCCTAGCTTCCAAGCATAGTACGCAGTATTTT.

The chain joins TRBV11-2 to TRBJ1-1, with D unresolved. The CDR3 has 13 residues. V lost 6 bases to trimming and J lost 1 base, with 9 bases between them. The germline V gene has CDR1 SGHAT and CDR2 FQNNGV. Here the CDR3 reads CASRTDRNTEAFF. The DNA for the CDR3 is TGTGCCAGCAGAACAGATCGGAACACTGAAGCTTTCTTT.

This chain links TRBV4-2 with TRBJ2-5; TRBD2 matches at 8 bases. The CDR3 loop spans 18 amino acids. Looked up from germline, CDR1 is LGHNA and CDR2 is YNFKEQ. V shed 0 bases, J shed 5 bases, and the junction held 14 bases outside the gene matches. CDR3 sequence: CASSQEEAGGPYAETQYF. CDR3 in DNA: TGTGCCAGCAGCCAAGAGGAGGCGGGAGGACCATACGCCGAGACCCAGTACTTC.

This chain joins TRBV5-4 and TRBJ2-7, with 9 bases matching TRBD1. J lost 3 bases, V lost 2 bases, and 3 bases had no gene match. CDR1 SGHNT and CDR2 YYREEE come from the germline V gene (reference sequence). This CDR3 has 14 amino acids. The CDR3: CASSLQTGGYEQYF. CDR3 nucleotide sequence: TGTGCCAGCAGCTTACAGACAGGGGGCTACGAGCAGTACTTC.

The chain couples TRBV18 to TRBJ2-3, with 8 bases matching TRBD1. The CDR3 spans 16 residues. V gave up 3 bases and J gave up 1 base; unmatched junction bases: 6. Germline V gives CDR1 KGHSH, CDR2 LQKENI. CDR3 in amino acids: CASSPLTGVGTDTQYF. The CDR3 DNA follows: TGTGCCAGCTCACCCCTGACAGGGGTTGGCACAGATACGCAGTATTTT.

J is TRBJ2-3 and V is TRBV5-4; 11 bases are shared with TRBD2. With V trimmed by 2 bases and J by 2 bases, 4 bases remained unmatched. The CDR3 sequence is 16 residues long. Germline values: CDR1 SGHNT, CDR2 YYREEE (reference sequence). In DNA form, the CDR3 reads TGTGCCAGCAGCTTCACTAGCGGGGGTTTCACAGATACGCAGTATTTT. It is translated as CASSFTSGGFTDTQYF.

The chain couples TRBV9 to TRBJ2-5, with 9 bases fitting TRBD2. This CDR3 is built from 16 residues. The germline V gene encodes CDR1 SGDLS and CDR2 YYNGEE. V dropped 4 bases and J dropped 4; count of bases not matched to a gene: 11. CDR3 in amino acids: CASSRRGLAGPETQYF. CDR3 bases: TGTGCCAGCAGCCGTAGAGGTCTAGCGGGGCCAGAGACCCAGTACTTC.

CDR3 protein: CASTKGQGGSYEQYF. The CDR3 DNA reads as TGTGCCAGCACCAAAGGACAGGGAGGTTCCTACGAGCAGTACTTC. The gene calls are TRBV6-1 and TRBJ2-7; the match to TRBD1 covers 8 bases. V was clipped by 7 bases and J by 1 base; unmatched bases: 9. The V gene's germline CDR1 is MNHNS and CDR2 SASEGT. The CDR3 has 15 amino acids.

The chain couples TRBV5-6 to TRBJ2-1; D is possibly TRBD2 (5 bases). Germline values: CDR1 SGHDT, CDR2 YYEEEE. The ends were cut back, 2 bases at V and 6 bases at J, with 12 bases in the middle. The CDR3 runs to 14 residues. The CDR3 bases are TGTGCCAGCAGCTTCTCCCCCCGGGGCAATGAGCAGTTCTTC. Encoded protein: CASSFSPRGNEQFF.

The V call is TRBV7-2, the J call TRBJ2-3, with 13 bases identical to TRBD2. CDR1 SGHTA and CDR2 FQGNSA come from the germline V gene. The CDR3 has 16 residues. The ends lost 4 bases at V and 10 bases at J; junction bases unmatched: 11. CDR3 DNA: TGTGCCAGCAGCTCGCCCCGGACTAGCGGGGGTAGGGCGCAGTATTTT. Amino acids: CASSSPRTSGGRAQYF.

The chain links TRBV23-1 to TRBJ1-2; 8 bases match TRBD1. TRBV23-1 is flagged as an ORF with uncertain function. Trimming cost V 11 bases and J 3 bases; bases outside gene matches: 5. The CDR3 length is 12 residues. The DNA for the CDR3 is TGCGCCCGAGGACAGGGAGACTATGGCTACACCTTC. Translating gives CARGQGDYGYTF.

In its sample, this clone was seen once. The V gene is TRBV14, the J gene TRBJ1-2, with 7 bases that match TRBD1. In germline, CDR1 is SGHDN, CDR2 FVKESK. The CDR3 consists of 15 residues. Trimming at V came to 4 bases and at J to 4 bases, leaving 9 bases not matched to a gene. CDR3 sequence: CASSRQGAAVYGYTF. The CDR3 region has the DNA TGTGCCAGCAGCCGACAGGGTGCGGCAGTCTATGGCTACACCTTC.

The V gene is TRBV19, the J gene TRBJ2-3; the match to TRBD2 covers 9 bases. The CDR3 loop spans 17 amino acids. The germline CDR1 and CDR2 sequences are LNHDA and SQIVND (reference sequence). The J segment lost 6 bases and the V segment lost 6 bases, leaving 16 bases of the junction unmatched. The CDR3 DNA reads as TGTGCCAGTAGAACCTCCTGGGGTAGCGGGAGAGATGATACGCAGTATTTT. Translated, it gives CASRTSWGSGRDDTQYF.

This chain uses TRBV6-5 with TRBJ2-3; 7 bases are a match to TRBD2. Germline values: CDR1 MNHEY, CDR2 SVGAGI. The CDR3 consists of 15 residues. The ends lost 6 bases at V and 2 bases at J; junction bases unmatched: 8. The CDR3, as DNA: TGTGCCAGCAGCCGTCCCGGGACTAACACAGATACGCAGTATTTT. Translating gives CASSRPGTNTDTQYF.

The chain has TRBV11-2 and TRBJ1-4, with a possible D match to TRBD1 (6 bases). Germline V gene lookup returns CDR1 SGHAT and CDR2 FQNNGV. The CDR3 loop spans 17 amino acids. With 4 bases removed from V and 0 bases from J, the gap between germline ends came to 15 bases. The CDR3 DNA is TGTGCCAGCAGCTCTCACAGGGACCCTTCAACTAATGAAAAACTGTTTTTT. Translated, it gives CASSSHRDPSTNEKLFF.

J is TRBJ2-2 and V is TRBV18; possible D gene TRBD2, 5 bases. This CDR3 comprises 17 residues. Germline V gives CDR1 KGHSH, CDR2 LQKENI. Between the trimmed V and J ends, which lost 1 base and 4 bases, there was a span of 16 bases. CDR3 nucleotides: TGTGCCAGCTCACCACTTGCGGGTGCTGCTTCCACCGGGGAGCTGTTTTTT. It specifies CASSPLAGAASTGELFF.

This chain connects TRBV23-1 to TRBJ1-4; 8 bases are a match to TRBD1. TRBV23-1 is sorted into the ORF group, with uncertain function. The junction had 9 bases not matched to a gene; V was cut back by 4 bases and J by 8 bases. This CDR3 comprises 15 residues. The CDR3 sequence: CASSPKPRGQEKLFF. The CDR3 DNA follows: TGCGCCAGCAGTCCTAAACCCAGGGGGCAGGAAAAACTGTTTTTT.

In its sample, this clone was seen a few times. The chain combines TRBV7-9 with TRBJ2-7; 14 positions match TRBD2. CDR3 length equals 16 residues. The V segment lost 4 bases and the J segment 6 bases; nucleotides outside the gene matches: 8. CDR1 is SEHNR, CDR2 FQNEAQ, per germline (reference sequence). The CDR3: CASSSGLAGARGEQYF. The CDR3 coding sequence is TGTGCCAGCAGCTCGGGACTAGCGGGAGCTCGAGGCGAGCAGTACTTC.

The V and J genes are TRBV6-1 and TRBJ2-7; 9 nucleotides match TRBD1. CDR1 and CDR2 from the germline V gene are MNHNS and SASEGT. The V gene end was trimmed by 6 bases and the J gene end by 4 bases; junction bases not matched to a gene: 10. This CDR3 is 15 amino acids long. CDR3 DNA sequence: TGTGCCAGCAGGAACAGGGGGCGCGTAGCTTACGAGCAGTACTTC. This sequence encodes CASRNRGRVAYEQYF.

The rearrangement joins TRBV27 to TRBJ2-5; TRBD1 agrees at 7 bases. The DNA end lines up better with TRBJ2-7; the J call may be wrong. Germline values: CDR1 MNHEY, CDR2 SMNVEV (reference sequence). The CDR3 length is 16 residues. CDR3 residues: CASSLRGPPGPYEQYF. The CDR3 nucleotides read TGTGCCAGCAGTTTAAGGGGGCCACCCGGGCCCTACGAGCAGTACTTC.

CDR3 loop: CASSQTLAGGYNEQFF. In nucleotides, the CDR3 is TGTGCCAGCAGCCAAACACTAGCGGGAGGTTACAATGAGCAGTTCTTC. The rearrangement links TRBV7-2 to TRBJ2-1; 12 nucleotides align to TRBD2. Germline values: CDR1 SGHTA, CDR2 FQGNSA. J gave up 4 bases and V 5 bases, and 6 bases lay outside the gene matches. The CDR3 spans 16 residues.

The chain employs TRBV2 and TRBJ1-2; 8 bases align to TRBD1. The V gene end was trimmed by 1 base and the J gene end by 4 bases; junction bases not matched to a gene: 2. The V gene's germline CDR1 is SNHLY and CDR2 FYNNEI. CDR3 size: 14 residues. CDR3 residues: CASSEGQGPYGYTF. In nucleotides, the CDR3 is TGTGCCAGCAGTGAAGGACAGGGGCCCTATGGCTACACCTTC.

This chain joins TRBV2 and TRBJ2-7, with D perhaps TRBD1 (6 bases). Germline V gene sequence: CDR1 SNHLY, CDR2 FYNNEI. V was cut by 8 bases and J by 3 bases, with 20 bases left in between. This CDR3 spans 15 amino acids. The CDR3 loop is CASEGVGTKVYEQYF. The CDR3 coding sequence is TGTGCCAGCGAGGGGGTTGGGACAAAAGTCTACGAGCAGTACTTC.

V is TRBV5-4 and J is TRBJ1-4; TRBD1 might be the D (6 bases). The V gene's germline CDR1 is SGHNT and CDR2 YYREEE (reference sequence). Trimming took 4 bases from V and 6 from J, leaving 16 bases between them. CDR3 length: 15 amino acids. CDR3 sequence reads: CASSIQGRVDEKLFF. The CDR3 DNA sequence: TGTGCCAGCAGCATACAGGGTCGGGTCGATGAAAAACTGTTTTTT.

The count of this clone is one. V gene TRBV7-2 combines with J gene TRBJ2-3; TRBD2 matches at 8 bases. V was clipped by 4 bases and J by 1 base; unmatched bases: 10. This CDR3 spans 17 amino acids. CDR1 is SGHTA and CDR2 is FQGNSA in the germline V gene. CDR3 coding DNA: TGTGCCAGCAGCTCCAACCCCGAGCGGGGGCGCACAGATACGCAGTATTTT. Encoded protein: CASSSNPERGRTDTQYF.

The rearrangement joins TRBV6-5 to TRBJ1-2, with 8 bases that match TRBD1. This CDR3 comprises 15 residues. V was clipped by 0 bases and J by 4 bases; unmatched bases: 4. The germline gives CDR1 MNHEY, CDR2 SVGAGI. CDR3 DNA sequence: TGTGCCAGCAGTTACTCAGGACAGGGTAGCTATGGCTACACCTTC. Its protein is CASSYSGQGSYGYTF.